This T cell receptor (beta chain) was observed in a study of tumor-infiltrating lymphocytes in primary liver carcinoma. Details on this clonotype: Its ends do not fully match the called genes, so a read error is possible.

Constant-region priming of around 530 ng total RNA yielded TCR beta cDNA. Slightly modified ARM-PCR served as the procedure for the TCR beta libraries. These libraries came from three rounds of nested multiplex PCR. In the first two PCR rounds, TRBV1-TRBV30 forward primers were paired with a C-beta reverse primer, and each round lasted around 10 cycles. TCRdb processed the multiplex PCR reads anew with MiXCR; each CDR3 protein has one entry. Of tens of thousands of distinct CDR3 sequences in the sample, more than 60% were seen once. RNA and DNA were co-extracted from approximately 20-30 mg of unsorted bulk tissue. The CDR3 covers 15 residues. Looked up from germline, CDR1 is SGHNT and CDR2 is YYREEE (reference sequence).

This TCR was sampled from a middle-aged man with primary liver carcinoma and hepatitis B virus infection. This chain links TRBV5-4 with TRBJ2-7, with 9 bases identical to TRBD2. The sample was tumor-adjacent normal liver tissue. The CDR3 here is CARSSTSGLTYELYF. The CDR3 DNA follows: TGTGCCAGGAGCTCTACTAGCGGGCTTACCTACGAGCTGTACTTC. Drawing the rest from reference TRBV5-4 and TRBJ2-7, the complete variable domain is ETGVTQSPTHLIKTRGQQVTLRCSSQSGHNTVSWYQQALGQGPQFIFQYYREEENGRGNFPPRFSGLQFPNYSSELNVNALELDDSALYLCARSSTSGLTYELYFGPGTRLTVT.